These 25 T cell receptor beta chains came from one sample sequenced in a study of CD8+CD57+ T cells in acquired aplastic anemia. TCR beta VDJ and CDR3 profiling used genomic DNA as template. One entry per CDR3 protein results from TCRdb running MiXCR on the reads. The table records 300,000 or so distinct CDR3 sequences, around three fifths of them present only once. The sample was sorted CD4+, CD8+, or CD8+CD57+ T cells (not recorded which) from PBMCs. These receptors came from a human donor with severe aplastic anemia or a healthy control (not recorded which).

V usage is TRBV19 and J usage is TRBJ2-3; D is possibly TRBD2 (6 bases). Germline V CDR1 and CDR2: LNHDA, SQIVND (reference sequence). Trimming took 5 bases from V and 2 from J, leaving 14 bases between them. The CDR3 has 15 amino acids. For the CDR3, the DNA is TGTGCCAGTAGTCCCTGGGCGGGGTCCACAGATACGCAGTATTTT. Amino acid sequence: CASSPWAGSTDTQYF.

Many counts were recorded for this clonotype. The chain joins TRBV7-9 to TRBJ1-6; D not certain. This CDR3 spans 14 amino acids. Germline-derived CDR1 and CDR2 are SEHNR and FQNEAQ (reference sequence). Trimming stripped 6 bases from V and 7 bases from J, with 13 bases between. CDR3 sequence (DNA): TGTGCCAGCAGTTTAACCCCCAGCAATTCACCCCTCCACTTT. Translation: CASSLTPSNSPLHF.

CDR3 sequence (DNA): TGCAGTGTTACGGACATCGACTCCGGGGAAGCTTTCTTT. The encoded protein is CSVTDIDSGEAFF. The chain employs TRBV20-1 and TRBJ1-1; a possible D gene is TRBD1 (5 bases). Trimming removed 7 bases at V and 8 bases at J, with 20 bases between. The CDR3 length is 13 residues. Germline assignment: CDR1 DFQATT and CDR2 SNEGSKA (reference sequence).

This clonotype was counted ten times or more. J is TRBJ1-4 and V is TRBV5-1, with 9 bases aligning to TRBD1. Trimming cost V 5 bases and J 14 bases; bases outside gene matches: 16. The CDR3 spans 15 residues. The V gene's germline CDR1 is SGHRS and CDR2 YFSETQ. CDR3: CASSFGGTGPLSLFF. Here the CDR3 DNA reads TGCGCCAGCAGTTTTGGTGGGACAGGGCCCCTCAGTCTGTTTTTT.

A few counts support this clonotype. CDR3 nucleotides: TGTGCAACCACGGGGGGGAGGGGCAATGAGCAGTTCTTC. This encodes CATTGGRGNEQFF. The chain has TRBV27 and TRBJ2-1, with 8 positions matching TRBD2. The CDR3 totals 13 residues. In germline, CDR1 is MNHEY, CDR2 SMNVEV (reference sequence).

In this sample, this clonotype turned up many times. The genes are TRBV9 and TRBJ2-3; no clear D gene. The CDR3 has 18 residues. Trimming pared 3 bases from V and 0 bases from J, leaving 20 bases between. Per germline, CDR1 SGDLS and CDR2 YYNGEE. The CDR3 DNA sequence: TGTGCCAGCAGCGCCCTAGGCTTTCCTGATACTAGCACAGATACGCAGTATTTT. Residues: CASSALGFPDTSTDTQYF.

This clonotype has more than one count but fewer than ten. The chain employs TRBV2 and TRBJ2-7; 7 positions match TRBD1. The length of the CDR3 is 14 residues. Unmatched junction bases numbered 7, after V lost 6 bases and J lost 2 bases. The germline V gene has CDR1 SNHLY and CDR2 FYNNEI. CDR3 sequence (DNA): TGTGCCAGCAGACAAGGGGACAGTACCTACGAGCAGTACTTC. It is translated as CASRQGDSTYEQYF.

About this clonotype itself: Just one base apart from a much larger clone, this may be a read error. This chain uses TRBV7-2 with TRBJ2-2; 9 nucleotides agree with TRBD2. The germline gives CDR1 SGHTA, CDR2 FQGNSA. The length of the CDR3 is 16 residues. CDR3 in amino acids: CAGSLTSGHNTGELFF. CDR3 coding DNA: TGTGCCGGCAGTCTAACTAGCGGGCATAACACCGGGGAGCTGTTTTTT.

CDR3 region: CASSSNGGEGETQYF. CDR3 sequence (DNA): TGTGCCAGCAGCTCCAACGGGGGGGAAGGAGAGACCCAGTACTTC. The rearrangement links TRBV7-3 to TRBJ2-5, with 8 bases that match TRBD2. The CDR3 loop spans 15 amino acids. CDR1 is SGHTA, CDR2 FQGTGA, per germline. The V and J ends lost 4 bases and 4 bases, in that order; junction bases with no gene match: 8.

This clonotype was seen at least ten times. This chain uses TRBV19 with TRBJ2-1; TRBD1 matches at 10 bases. This CDR3 spans 15 amino acids. Germline CDR1 and CDR2: LNHDA and SQIVND (reference sequence). The junction had 8 bases not matched to a gene; V was cut back by 6 bases and J by 6 bases. CDR3 region: CASRVDRGLFNEQFF. The CDR3 DNA is TGTGCCAGTAGGGTTGACAGGGGGCTGTTCAATGAGCAGTTCTTC.

This rearrangement joins TRBV7-9 to TRBJ2-2, with D unclear. Germline loops: CDR1 SEHNR, CDR2 FQNEAQ (reference sequence). Trimming removed 4 bases from V and 4 bases from J, with 7 bases in between. The CDR3 totals 13 residues. CDR3 in DNA: TGTGCCAGCAGCTCAACGGTCACCGGGGAGCTGTTTTTT. Translating it yields CASSSTVTGELFF.

The chain recombines TRBV6-5 with TRBJ2-7, with a tentative D call TRBD1 (5 bases). Trimming removed 5 bases at V and 2 bases at J, with 13 bases between. The CDR3 loop spans 14 amino acids. In germline, CDR1 is MNHEY, CDR2 SVGAGI. For the CDR3, the DNA is TGTGCCAGCAGTCGGACAAGGCAGACCTACGAGCAGTACTTC. Protein sequence: CASSRTRQTYEQYF.

This clonotype was seen a single time. The chain joins TRBV2 to TRBJ1-3, with 10 bases aligning to TRBD1. V shed 2 bases and J 4 bases; nucleotides not matched to a gene: 8. Per germline, CDR1 SNHLY and CDR2 FYNNEI. There are 17 residues in the CDR3. The CDR3 sequence: CASSEQGTGVRGNTIYF. The DNA of the CDR3 is TGTGCCAGCAGTGAACAGGGGACAGGGGTGAGAGGAAACACCATATATTTT.

This clonotype came up a few times. The rearrangement links TRBV3-1 to TRBJ1-5, with a possible D match to TRBD1 (5 bases). Germline-derived CDR1 and CDR2 are LGHDT and YNNKEL (reference sequence). This CDR3 region has 14 residues. V was trimmed by 8 bases and J by 10 bases, leaving 21 bases between them. CDR3 in DNA: TGTGCCAGCCAGGTTGGGGACTTCGTCCACCCCCAGCATTTT. This translates into CASQVGDFVHPQHF.

This clonotype was counted a few times. The chain combines TRBV19 with TRBJ2-7; 7 bases fit TRBD1. The CDR3 is made up of 13 amino acids. Per the germline V gene, CDR1 is LNHDA and CDR2 is SQIVND (reference sequence). Losses at the gene ends were 7 bases for V and 2 bases for J; bases not matched to a gene: 5. The CDR3 is CASTRQGTYEQYF. The CDR3 coding sequence is TGTGCCAGTACCCGACAGGGTACCTACGAGCAGTACTTC.

The chain has TRBV5-1 and TRBJ2-2; the D is unclear. Trimming stripped 6 bases from V and 5 bases from J, with 8 bases between. The CDR3 length is 12 residues. Germline V lookup: CDR1 SGHRS, CDR2 YFSETQ. This chain's CDR3 is CASNNGTGELFF. CDR3 nucleotide sequence: TGCGCCAGCAATAACGGGACCGGGGAGCTGTTTTTT.

The V and J genes are TRBV10-3 and TRBJ2-3; the D gene is possibly TRBD2 (7 bases). CDR3 length equals 15 residues. CDR1 and CDR2 from the germline V gene are ENHRY and SYGVKD. V was cut by 10 bases and J by 3 bases, with 20 bases left in between. The CDR3 spells CASRSGGGQTDTQYF. CDR3 sequence (DNA): TGTGCCAGCAGATCTGGGGGGGGGCAAACAGATACGCAGTATTTT.

This clonotype was found a few times. This chain joins TRBV15 and TRBJ1-6, with no clear D. Germline-derived CDR1 and CDR2 are LNHNV and YYDKDF (reference sequence). The CDR3 totals 17 residues. Trimming pared 0 bases from V and 0 bases from J, leaving 9 bases between. The CDR3 loop is CATSRDRGSSYNSPLHF. The CDR3 region has the DNA TGTGCCACCAGCAGAGATCGTGGTAGCTCCTATAATTCACCCCTCCACTTT.

This clonotype was seen ten or more times. The chain is built from TRBV5-1 and TRBJ2-1; D gene unclear. This CDR3 is 13 amino acids long. The V and J ends lost 2 bases and 7 bases respectively, with 10 bases between them. CDR1 and CDR2 (germline): SGHRS, YFSETQ. CDR3 in DNA: TGCGCCAGCAGCTTAGGATCTGAGAATGAGCAGTTCTTC. This translates into CASSLGSENEQFF. The full variable domain, its missing parts supplied by reference TRBV5-1 and TRBJ2-1, is KAGVTQTPRYLIKTRGQQVTLSCSPISGHRSVSWYQQTPGQGLQFLFEYFSETQRNKGNFPGRFSGRQFSNSRSEMNVSTLELGDSALYLCASSLGSENEQFFGPGTRLTVL.

This chain links TRBV4-2 with TRBJ2-5, with 8 bases that match TRBD1. This CDR3 is built from 14 residues. The germline V gene has CDR1 LGHNA and CDR2 YNFKEQ. The V gene end was trimmed by 5 bases and the J gene end by 5 bases; junction bases not matched to a gene: 7. The CDR3 loop is CASSSLQGAETQYF. The CDR3 DNA follows: TGTGCCAGCAGCTCACTCCAGGGGGCGGAGACCCAGTACTTC.

This chain uses TRBV11-1 with TRBJ2-7; 9 nucleotides agree with TRBD1. The germline V gene encodes CDR1 SGHAT and CDR2 FQDESV (reference sequence). The junction had 5 bases not matched to a gene; V was cut back by 0 bases and J by 5 bases. The CDR3 length is 15 residues. The CDR3 DNA follows: TGTGCCAGCAGCTTAGCGCCGGGACAGGGAAACGAGCAGTACTTC. The encoded protein is CASSLAPGQGNEQYF.

This clonotype was recorded many times. Germline is not matched at one junction end, which may reflect a read error. This chain connects TRBV7-7 to TRBJ2-5; TRBD2 matches 8 bases. CDR3 length: 14 amino acids. Per germline, CDR1 SSHAT and CDR2 FNYEAQ (reference sequence). The CDR3 region has the DNA TGTGCTAGCAGCCCCACCGGGGGGGAAGAGACCCAGTACTTC. It specifies CASSPTGGEETQYF.

This clonotype was detected a few times. The genes are TRBV5-6 and TRBJ1-6; possible D gene TRBD1, 6 bases. Trimming stripped 0 bases from V and 10 bases from J, with 11 bases between. CDR1 and CDR2 (germline): SGHDT, YYEEEE. This CDR3 contains 14 residues. CDR3 in amino acids: CASSLGGGRSPLHF. The DNA for the CDR3 is TGTGCCAGCAGCTTGGGCGGGGGCCGGTCACCCCTCCACTTT.

This clonotype was observed a handful of times. The gene calls are TRBV3-1 and TRBJ2-1; 9 bases are a match to TRBD1. V lost 0 bases to trimming and J lost 8 bases; unmatched junction nucleotides: 5. This CDR3 region has 15 residues. Per germline, CDR1 LGHDT and CDR2 YNNKEL (reference sequence). CDR3 amino acids: CASSQEGDRVDEQFF. Here the CDR3 DNA reads TGTGCCAGCAGCCAAGAGGGGGACAGGGTGGATGAGCAGTTCTTC.

The chain combines TRBV12-3 or TRBV12-4 with TRBJ2-3; perhaps TRBD1 as D (6 bases). The V end lost 8 bases, the J end lost 2 bases, and 8 bases lay between the germline ends. The CDR3 is 12 residues long. CDR3 nucleotides: TGTGCCAGCTCAGGGGACACAGATACGCAGTATTTT. Protein sequence: CASSGDTDTQYF.